Below, 16 T cell receptor beta chains from the same sample are listed, as sequenced in a study of T cell repertoires in cytomegalovirus infection. One entry per CDR3 protein results from TCRdb running MiXCR on the reads. The sample contains about 260,000 distinct CDR3 sequences, about an eighth of which appear only once. The material sequenced was PBMCs. These receptors were collected from a human donor in good health (CMV status not recorded). Some clones in this sample may be carry-over from other donors' samples.

On this clonotype: Just one base apart from a much larger clone, this may be a read error. This chain links TRBV11-2 with TRBJ2-5; the D gene is possibly TRBD2 (5 bases). Germline lookup yields CDR1 SGHAT and CDR2 FQNNGV. There are 14 residues in the CDR3. The CDR3 DNA is TGTGTCAGCAGCGTACGAGGGCCTAGAGAGACCCAGTACTTC. Protein: CVSSVRGPRETQYF. Combining the CDR3 with reference TRBV11-2 and TRBJ2-5 gives the whole variable domain EAGVAQSPRYKIIEKRQSVAFWCNPISGHATLYWYQQILGQGPKLLIQFQNNGVVDDSQLPKDRFSAERLKGVDSTLKIQPAKLEDSAVYLCVSSVRGPRETQYFGPGTRLLVL.

The sample holds many counts of this clonotype. The chain couples TRBV7-2 to TRBJ2-2, with 10 bases lining up with TRBD2. The CDR3 sequence is 18 residues long. The germline CDR1 and CDR2 sequences are SGHTA and FQGNSA. V shed 1 base and J 1 base; nucleotides not matched to a gene: 6. In DNA, the CDR3 is TGTGCCAGCAGCTTAGGGCTAGCGGGAGACCTGAACACCGGGGAGCTGTTTTTT. Protein product: CASSLGLAGDLNTGELFF.

At least ten counts were recorded for this clonotype. The rearrangement links TRBV5-1 to TRBJ2-1, with D possibly TRBD2 on 6 matching bases. The CDR3 runs 15 residues. CDR1 and CDR2 from the germline V gene are SGHRS and YFSETQ. Trimming removed 0 bases from V and 3 bases from J, with 10 bases in between. This chain's CDR3 is CASSLEAGYYNEQFF. DNA for the CDR3: TGCGCCAGCAGCTTGGAAGCGGGCTACTACAATGAGCAGTTCTTC.

The sample holds many counts of this clonotype. The rearrangement joins TRBV6-2 or TRBV6-3 to TRBJ2-7, with D tentatively TRBD2 (5 bases). The CDR3 consists of 16 residues. Germline assignment: CDR1 MNHEY and CDR2 SVGEGT. Trimming removed 7 bases from V and 2 bases from J, with 21 bases in between. This chain's CDR3 is CASNSRGRGSPYEQYF. The CDR3, as DNA: TGTGCCAGCAACTCTCGAGGTAGAGGGTCCCCCTACGAGCAGTACTTC.

This clonotype has just a few counts. The J gene is TRBJ1-1, the V gene TRBV6-5; D perhaps matches TRBD1 (5 bases). The CDR3 has 14 amino acids. Trimming took 0 bases from V and 4 from J, leaving 9 bases between them. From germline, CDR1 is MNHEY and CDR2 SVGAGI. The CDR3 spells CASSYSKGATEAFF. The CDR3 region has the DNA TGTGCCAGCAGTTACTCTAAAGGGGCCACTGAAGCTTTCTTT.

The chain recombines TRBV7-2 with TRBJ1-2; a possible D gene is TRBD1 (5 bases). CDR1 SGHTA and CDR2 FQGNSA come from the germline V gene. The CDR3 runs to 13 residues. Trimming took off 3 bases at V and 4 bases at J, with 9 bases between the two ends. CDR3 protein: CASSFGRAYGYTF. DNA for the CDR3: TGTGCCAGCAGCTTCGGCAGGGCCTATGGCTACACCTTC.

The chain employs TRBV15 and TRBJ2-1; D remains unclear. Germline V CDR1 and CDR2: LNHNV, YYDKDF (reference sequence). The CDR3 contains 14 residues. V lost 0 bases and J lost 6, with 9 bases in between. The DNA for the CDR3 is TGTGCCACCAGCAGAGATGGGCAGCTCAATGAGCAGTTCTTC. It encodes CATSRDGQLNEQFF. Combining the CDR3 with reference TRBV15 and TRBJ2-1 gives the whole variable domain DAMVIQNPRYQVTQFGKPVTLSCSQTLNHNVMYWYQQKSSQAPKLLFHYYDKDFNNEADTPDNFQSRRPNTSFCFLDIRSPGLGDTAMYLCATSRDGQLNEQFFGPGTRLTVL.

This clonotype was counted between two and nine times. This chain joins TRBV20-1 and TRBJ2-5; 10 nucleotides match TRBD2. V lost 2 bases and J lost 2; bases outside the gene matches: 2. CDR3 length equals 14 residues. Germline loops: CDR1 DFQATT, CDR2 SNEGSKA (reference sequence). CDR3 region: CSARLAGAQETQYF. The CDR3 DNA reads as TGCAGTGCTAGACTAGCGGGGGCACAAGAGACCCAGTACTTC.

This clonotype was seen ten or more times. The CDR3 loop is CASSPRFEGSDEQFF. The CDR3 DNA reads TGTGCCAGCAGCCCACGTTTCGAGGGCAGCGATGAGCAGTTCTTC. The chain joins TRBV7-8 to TRBJ2-1; D possibly corresponds to TRBD2 (5 bases). Per germline, CDR1 SGHVS and CDR2 FQNEAQ. Trimming left V 5 bases short and J 8 bases short, with 19 bases between. This CDR3 contains 15 residues.

This clonotype has ten or more counts. This chain connects TRBV7-6 to TRBJ1-1; D is undetermined. Between the trimmed V and J ends, which lost 5 bases and 1 base, there was a span of 14 bases. Germline lookup yields CDR1 SGHVS and CDR2 FNYEAQ. The CDR3 length is 15 residues. The CDR3 here is CASSQGFYGNTEAFF. Here the CDR3 DNA reads TGTGCCAGCAGCCAAGGCTTCTACGGGAACACTGAAGCTTTCTTT.

The chain combines TRBV7-9 with TRBJ2-2, with D perhaps assigned TRBD1 or TRBD2 (5 bases each). Deletions cut 6 bases from V and 3 bases from J, with 14 bases between. Looked up from germline, CDR1 is SEHNR and CDR2 is FQNEAQ (reference sequence). The CDR3 spans 15 residues. Written as DNA, the CDR3 is TGTGCCAGCAGACGTACTAGGGGCGACACCGGGGAGCTGTTTTTT. Amino acid sequence: CASRRTRGDTGELFF.

This clonotype appeared a few times. V is TRBV13 and J is TRBJ2-1; D gene uncertain. Trimming took 6 bases from V and 9 from J, leaving 21 bases between them. Looked up from germline, CDR1 is PRHDT and CDR2 is FYEKMQ (reference sequence). The CDR3 length is 15 residues. DNA for the CDR3: TGTGCCAGCAGAGCCCAATCGGATCGAACTGGTGAGCAGTTCTTC. Its translation: CASRAQSDRTGEQFF.

This clonotype was seen repeatedly, ten times or more. V usage is TRBV7-9 and J usage is TRBJ1-5; 7 bases align to TRBD1. This CDR3 is built from 14 residues. The V gene end was trimmed by 5 bases and the J gene end by 2 bases; junction bases not matched to a gene: 3. Germline loops: CDR1 SEHNR, CDR2 FQNEAQ (reference sequence). The CDR3 is CASSLGTGNQPQHF. As DNA, the CDR3 is TGTGCCAGCAGCCTCGGGACAGGCAATCAGCCCCAGCATTTT.

The gene calls are TRBV9 and TRBJ2-3; 11 positions match TRBD1. CDR1 SGDLS and CDR2 YYNGEE come from the germline V gene. With V trimmed by 4 bases and J by 2 bases, 9 bases remained unmatched. The CDR3 sequence is 17 residues long. The CDR3 is CASSPRGTGGHTDTQYF. The CDR3 coding sequence is TGTGCCAGCAGCCCCAGAGGGACAGGGGGACACACAGATACGCAGTATTTT.

This clonotype was seen repeatedly, ten times or more. This chain connects TRBV7-3 to TRBJ2-7; D uncertain. Trimming removed 5 bases at V and 2 bases at J, with 16 bases between. The CDR3 sequence is 15 residues long. Germline values: CDR1 SGHTA, CDR2 FQGTGA. CDR3 sequence: CASSQIPGPAYEQYF. CDR3 DNA: TGTGCCAGCAGCCAAATACCGGGTCCAGCCTACGAGCAGTACTTC.

A word on this clonotype: As the CDR3 is not closed by the conserved phenylalanine or tryptophan, this likely results from a read error. The chain carries TRBV29-1 and TRBJ2-7; weak D call: TRBD1 (6 bases). Germline V gene data show CDR1 as SQVTM and CDR2 as ANQGSEA. V was pared by 4 bases and J by 0 bases, with 10 bases between. This CDR3 is 13 amino acids long. The CDR3 DNA sequence: TGCAGCGTTGGGGGGCTTAGCTCCTACGAGCAGTACTCC. As protein: CSVGGLSSYEQYS.